Presented here are 2 T cell receptor beta chains from one specimen sequenced in a study of shared T cell receptors in the human thymus. The assay was immunoSEQ multiplex PCR, and TCRdb's table has in-frame clones only and misses some. The sample has 500,000 to 550,000 clones; approximately 78% are singletons. This sample also appeared in a second study, on human thymus T cells.

The sample was thymocytes. Receptor source: a boy younger than two with a congenital heart defect.

This chain connects TRBV28 to TRBJ2-1; 7 bases line up with TRBD2. The V segment lost 5 bases and the J segment 8 bases; nucleotides outside the gene matches: 6. Germline-derived CDR1 and CDR2 are MDHEN and SYDVKM. The CDR3 totals 13 residues. The DNA for the CDR3 is TGTGCCAGCAGTCTGACTAGCTTCGATGAGCAGTTCTTC. Its translation: CASSLTSFDEQFF.

The rearrangement uses TRBV18 and TRBJ1-3; D call uncertain. Per germline, CDR1 KGHSH and CDR2 LQKENI. The CDR3 contains 19 residues. V lost 3 bases and J lost 4, with 25 bases in between. CDR3 in amino acids: CASSPPLVPGFSGGNTIYF. The CDR3 coding sequence is TGTGCCAGCTCACCGCCCTTGGTACCCGGATTCTCGGGGGGAAACACCATATATTTT.